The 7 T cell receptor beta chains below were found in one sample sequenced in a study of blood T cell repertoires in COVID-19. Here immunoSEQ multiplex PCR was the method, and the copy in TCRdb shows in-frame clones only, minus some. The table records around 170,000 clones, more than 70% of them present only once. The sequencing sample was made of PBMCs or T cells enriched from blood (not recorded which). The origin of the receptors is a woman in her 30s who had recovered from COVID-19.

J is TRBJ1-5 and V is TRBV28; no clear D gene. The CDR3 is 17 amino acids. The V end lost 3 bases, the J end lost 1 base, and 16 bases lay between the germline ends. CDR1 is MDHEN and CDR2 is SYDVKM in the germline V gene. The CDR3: CASSFPSRVSSNQPQHF. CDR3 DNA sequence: TGTGCCAGCAGTTTCCCTTCCCGGGTATCGAGCAATCAGCCCCAGCATTTT.

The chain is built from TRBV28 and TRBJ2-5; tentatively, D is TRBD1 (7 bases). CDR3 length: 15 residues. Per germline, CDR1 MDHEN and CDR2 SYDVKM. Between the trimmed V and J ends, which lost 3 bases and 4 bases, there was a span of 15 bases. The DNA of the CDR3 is TGTGCCAGCAGTTTTCCAGGGGGAGGTGGAGAGACCCAGTACTTC. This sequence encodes CASSFPGGGGETQYF. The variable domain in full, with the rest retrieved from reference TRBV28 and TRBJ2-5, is DVKVTQSSRYLVKRTGEKVFLECVQDMDHENMFWYRQDPGLGLRLIYFSYDVKMKEKGDIPEGYSVSREKKERFSLILESASTNQTSMYLCASSFPGGGGETQYFGPGTRLLVL.

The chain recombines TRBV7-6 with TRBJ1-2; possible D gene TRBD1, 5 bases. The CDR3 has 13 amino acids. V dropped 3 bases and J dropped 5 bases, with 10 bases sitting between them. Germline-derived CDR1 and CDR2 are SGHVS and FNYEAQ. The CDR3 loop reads CASSFGGGYGYTF. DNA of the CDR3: TGTGCCAGCAGCTTTGGTGGGGGGTATGGCTACACCTTC.

The DNA of the CDR3 is TGTGCCAGCAGTGGGCTACTAGCGGGAGGCCCCAATGAGCAGTTCTTC. It is translated as CASSGLLAGGPNEQFF. The rearrangement joins TRBV6-1 to TRBJ2-1, with 12 bases identical to TRBD2. With 4 bases clipped from V and 6 bases from J, the junction kept 7 bases outside the gene matches. This CDR3 spans 16 amino acids. The V gene's germline CDR1 is MNHNS and CDR2 SASEGT.

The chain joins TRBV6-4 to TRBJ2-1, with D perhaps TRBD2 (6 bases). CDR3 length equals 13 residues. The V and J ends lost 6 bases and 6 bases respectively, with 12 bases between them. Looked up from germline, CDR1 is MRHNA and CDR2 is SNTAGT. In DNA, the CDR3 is TGTGCCAGCAGCTCCGGGACTTTCAATGAGCAGTTCTTC. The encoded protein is CASSSGTFNEQFF.

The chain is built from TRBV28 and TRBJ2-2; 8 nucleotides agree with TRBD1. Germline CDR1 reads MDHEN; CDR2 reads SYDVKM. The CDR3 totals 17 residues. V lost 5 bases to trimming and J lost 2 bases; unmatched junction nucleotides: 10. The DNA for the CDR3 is TGTGCCAGCAGTCACCCACAGGGGGTCGGCAACACCGGGGAGCTGTTTTTT. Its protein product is CASSHPQGVGNTGELFF.

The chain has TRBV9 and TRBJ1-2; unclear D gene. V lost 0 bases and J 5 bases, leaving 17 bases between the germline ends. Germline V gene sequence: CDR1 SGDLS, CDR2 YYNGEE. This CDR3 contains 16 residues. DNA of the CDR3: TGTGCCAGCAGCGTAGTAGGCGGAACGGATTTGTATGGCTACACCTTC. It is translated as CASSVVGGTDLYGYTF.